A selection of T cell receptor beta chains follows, all from one sample in a study of blood T cell repertoires in COVID-19. The method was immunoSEQ multiplex PCR; TCRdb's version includes in-frame clones alone and lacks a portion of them. The sample carries 250,000 to 300,000 clones, under 90% recorded once. Source material: peripheral blood. The receptors derive from a woman aged 30 to 39 with COVID-19, enrolled during active disease. Each CDR3 is given with its conserved first and last residue. The D gene is left open where the match is weak. Size is stated for part of the rows, as once, few or many counts, or as a class when the clone is expanded.

d_call	v_call	clone_size	j_call	cdr3_nt	cdr3_aa
TRBD1	TRBV28	once	TRBJ2-5	TGTGCCAGCAGGCGACAGGGAGAGACCCAGTACTTC	CASRRQGETQYF
TRBD2	TRBV7-9	few	TRBJ2-7	TGTGCCAGCAGCTTAGCGGTAGCGGGGGTCTCCTACGAGCAGTACTTC	CASSLAVAGVSYEQYF
.	TRBV30	.	TRBJ2-3	TGTGCCTGGAGTTTCGACAGCCTAGATACGCAGTATTTT	CAWSFDSLDTQYF
TRBD2	TRBV11-3	.	TRBJ2-1	TGTGCCAGCAGCCCCGTCGGGACTAGCGGGGGTGAGCAGTTCTTC	CASSPVGTSGGEQFF
.	TRBV6-5	.	TRBJ2-7	TGTGCCAGCAGCCGCCTCCGGGACTTCTCCTACGAGCAGTACTTC	CASSRLRDFSYEQYF
TRBD2	TRBV5-1	.	TRBJ2-1	TGCGCCAGCAGCTTGGAGCCTAGCGGGGGCCCTATGCAGGGTAGTGAGCAGTTCTTC	CASSLEPSGGPMQGSEQFF
.	TRBV5-1	.	TRBJ1-1	TGCGCCAGCAGCTTGGGTCGCCGGGGTGAAGCTTTCTTT	CASSLGRRGEAFF
.	TRBV12-3/TRBV12-4	.	TRBJ1-2	TGTGCCAGCCGTTCAGGGCATCTACATGGCTACACCTTC	CASRSGHLHGYTF
.	TRBV6-5	.	TRBJ1-1	TGTGCCAGTTCCAAGGGCAGGGGCTTCAACACTGAAGCTTTCTTT	CASSKGRGFNTEAFF
.	TRBV27	.	TRBJ2-3	TGTGCCAGCAGTTTCAGTCCGCACACAGATACGCAGTATTTT	CASSFSPHTDTQYF
TRBD1	TRBV10-3	.	TRBJ2-2	TGTGCCATCAGTGGGGATAAGGGGGCCAACACCGGGGAGCTGTTTTTT	CAISGDKGANTGELFF
TRBD1	TRBV2	.	TRBJ2-7	TGTGCCAGCATAAGGACAGGGGCCCACGAGCAGTACTTC	CASIRTGAHEQYF
TRBD1	TRBV30	.	TRBJ2-1	TGTGCCTGGAGTGAACAGGGGGCCAATGAGCAGTTCTTC	CAWSEQGANEQFF
.	TRBV9	few	TRBJ1-1	TGTGCCAGCAGCGTTACTTCGAACACTGAAGCTTTCTTT	CASSVTSNTEAFF
.	TRBV7-6	once	TRBJ2-7	TGTGCCAGCAGCCTCGGCGGGAACCCCTACGAGCAGTACTTC	CASSLGGNPYEQYF
TRBD1	TRBV4-1	.	TRBJ2-1	TGCGCCAGCAGCTTAGGATGGACAGGGACCTACAATGAGCAGTTCTTC	CASSLGWTGTYNEQFF
TRBD1	TRBV3-1/TRBV3-2	.	TRBJ1-3	TGTGCCAGCAGCCGGCCGGGACAGGGGGCGCTTGGAAACACCATATATTTT	CASSRPGQGALGNTIYF
.	TRBV2	.	TRBJ1-1	TGTGCCAGCAGTACGACATTCGATGAAGCTTTCTTT	CASSTTFDEAFF
.	TRBV19	.	TRBJ1-5	TGTGCCAGTAGGCGACTTGTTAGCAATCAGCCCCAGCATTTT	CASRRLVSNQPQHF
.	TRBV5-1	.	TRBJ2-3	TGCGCCAGCACAGGAGGCGCCGGAGATACGCAGTATTTT	CASTGGAGDTQYF
TRBD2	TRBV9	.	TRBJ2-1	TGTGCCAGCAGCGCCCTTCCCGGGACTAGCGGGGGGATGGGGAATGAGCAGTTCTTC	CASSALPGTSGGMGNEQFF
.	TRBV10-2	.	TRBJ2-7	TGCGCCAGCAGTGAGTCGAGGGGGGGCGAGCAGTACTTC	CASSESRGGEQYF
TRBD1	TRBV27	.	TRBJ2-5	TGTGCCAGCACGGCCCTGGGTGGGGGCGGGACAGGGCAAGAGACCCAGTACTTC	CASTALGGGGTGQETQYF
TRBD1	TRBV28	few	TRBJ1-4	TGTGCCAGCAGTCAGGGGGGCCCTAATGAAAAACTGTTTTTT	CASSQGGPNEKLFF
.	TRBV5-1	.	TRBJ1-2	TGCGCCAGCAGCTTGGTGACCTCCAGGGGCTATGGCTACACCTTC	CASSLVTSRGYGYTF
.	TRBV7-8	.	TRBJ2-7	TGTGCCAGCAGTTACTCAACCTACGAGCAGTACTTC	CASSYSTYEQYF
.	TRBV28	.	TRBJ2-4	TGTGCCAGCGAACCGGGGGGCAGAAACATTCAGTACTTC	CASEPGGRNIQYF
.	TRBV9	.	TRBJ2-2	TGTGCCAGCAGCGTAGTTTCAGGGCCCGGGGAGCTGTTTTTT	CASSVVSGPGELFF
TRBD2	TRBV6-2/TRBV6-3	once	TRBJ2-1	TGTGCCAGCAGTCTAGACCGACTAGCGGGAGAAAACAATGAGCAGTTCTTC	CASSLDRLAGENNEQFF
TRBD2	TRBV3-1/TRBV3-2	.	TRBJ2-1	TGTGCCAGCAGCCAAGAGGCTAGCGGGGGAGCGTTCTTC	CASSQEASGGAFF
TRBD1	TRBV28	.	TRBJ2-1	TGTGCCAGCAGACCGAGGACAGGGAAGGAGGGGGGTAATGAGCAGTTCTTC	CASRPRTGKEGGNEQFF
.	TRBV12-3/TRBV12-4	.	TRBJ1-2	TGTGCCAGCAGTCTACAGGGCGGGTATGGCTACACCTTC	CASSLQGGYGYTF
.	TRBV6-1	.	TRBJ1-2	TGTGCCATCGGCGGGCCGAACTATGGCTACACCTTC	CAIGGPNYGYTF
TRBD1	TRBV28	.	TRBJ2-4	TGTGCCAGCAGTTCATTTAGACAGGGTAGATTGGCCAAAAACATTCAGTACTTC	CASSSFRQGRLAKNIQYF
.	TRBV5-1	.	TRBJ2-7	TGCGCCAGCAGCTTGGTTGGGACAACGGGCTACGAGCAGTACTTC	CASSLVGTTGYEQYF
.	TRBV29-1	.	TRBJ1-2	TGCAGCGTTGCGCGCTCTGACAGGACCTCTAACTATGGCTACACCTTC	CSVARSDRTSNYGYTF
.	TRBV11-3	.	TRBJ2-1	TGTGCCTACGTCCTGGGGCAGGGGAATGAGCAGTTCTTC	CAYVLGQGNEQFF
.	TRBV9	.	TRBJ1-1	TGTGCCAGCGGGGGCTCCATGAACACTGAAGCTTTCTTT	CASGGSMNTEAFF
TRBD1	TRBV6-5	.	TRBJ2-7	TGTGCCAGCAGTTCCGGGACAGGGTCCCACGAGCAGTACTTC	CASSSGTGSHEQYF
.	TRBV6-1	.	TRBJ1-5	TGTGCCAGCAGTGAAGGGCAGGGCGCTCAGCCCCAGCATTTT	CASSEGQGAQPQHF
TRBD2	TRBV6-4	.	TRBJ2-7	TGTGCCAGCAGTGAGTCGCGGGGGGGATTTCAGTACGAGCAGTACTTC	CASSESRGGFQYEQYF
TRBD1	TRBV30	.	TRBJ2-1	TGTGCCTGGAGTGTTGGGACAGGGGTCGATGAGCAGTTCTTC	CAWSVGTGVDEQFF
TRBD1	TRBV19	.	TRBJ1-1	TGTGCCAGTAGTCCACAGGGACAGGGTGGAATGAACACTGAAGCTTTCTTT	CASSPQGQGGMNTEAFF